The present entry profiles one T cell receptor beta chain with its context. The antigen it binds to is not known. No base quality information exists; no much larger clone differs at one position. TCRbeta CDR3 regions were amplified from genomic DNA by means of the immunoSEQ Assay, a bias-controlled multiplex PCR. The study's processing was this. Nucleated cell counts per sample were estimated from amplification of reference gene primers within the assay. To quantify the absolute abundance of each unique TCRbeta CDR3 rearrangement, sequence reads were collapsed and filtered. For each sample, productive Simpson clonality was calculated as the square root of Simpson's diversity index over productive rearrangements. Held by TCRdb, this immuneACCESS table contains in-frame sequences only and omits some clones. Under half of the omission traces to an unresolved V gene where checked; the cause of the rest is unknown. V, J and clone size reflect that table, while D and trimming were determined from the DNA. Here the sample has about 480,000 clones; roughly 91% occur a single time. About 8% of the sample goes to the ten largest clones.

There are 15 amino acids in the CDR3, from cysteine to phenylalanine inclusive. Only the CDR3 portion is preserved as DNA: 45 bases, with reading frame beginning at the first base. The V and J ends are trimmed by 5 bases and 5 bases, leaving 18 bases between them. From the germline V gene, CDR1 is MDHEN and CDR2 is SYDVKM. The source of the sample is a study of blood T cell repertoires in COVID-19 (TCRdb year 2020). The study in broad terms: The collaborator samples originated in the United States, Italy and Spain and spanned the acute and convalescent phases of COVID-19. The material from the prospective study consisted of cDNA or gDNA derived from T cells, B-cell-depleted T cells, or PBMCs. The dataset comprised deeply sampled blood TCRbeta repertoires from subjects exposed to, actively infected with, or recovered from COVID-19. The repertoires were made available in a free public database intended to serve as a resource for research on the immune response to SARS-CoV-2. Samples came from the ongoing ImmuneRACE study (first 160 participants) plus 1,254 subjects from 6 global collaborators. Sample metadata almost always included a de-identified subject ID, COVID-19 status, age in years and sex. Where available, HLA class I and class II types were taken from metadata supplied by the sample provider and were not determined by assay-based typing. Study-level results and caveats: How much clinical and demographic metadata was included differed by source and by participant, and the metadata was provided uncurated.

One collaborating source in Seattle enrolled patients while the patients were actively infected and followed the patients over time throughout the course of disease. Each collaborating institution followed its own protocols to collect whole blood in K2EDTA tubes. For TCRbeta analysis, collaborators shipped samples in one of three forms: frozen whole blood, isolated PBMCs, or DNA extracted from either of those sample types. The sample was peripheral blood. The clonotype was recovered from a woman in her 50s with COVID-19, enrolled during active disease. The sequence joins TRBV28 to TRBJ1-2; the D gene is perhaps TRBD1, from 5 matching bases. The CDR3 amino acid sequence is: CASSPRDFSGYGYTF. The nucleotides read TGTGCCAGCAGTCCACGGGACTTCTCGGGGTATGGCTACACCTTC.